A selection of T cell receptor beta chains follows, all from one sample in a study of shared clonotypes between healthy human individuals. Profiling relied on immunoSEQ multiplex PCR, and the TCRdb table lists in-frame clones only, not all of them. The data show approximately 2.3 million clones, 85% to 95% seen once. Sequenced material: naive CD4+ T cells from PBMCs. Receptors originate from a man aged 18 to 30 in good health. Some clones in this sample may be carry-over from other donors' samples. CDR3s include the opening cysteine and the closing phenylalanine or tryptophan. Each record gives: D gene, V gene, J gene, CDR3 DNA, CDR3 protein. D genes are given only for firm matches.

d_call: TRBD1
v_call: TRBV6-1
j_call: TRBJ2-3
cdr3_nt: TGTGCCAGCAGGGAACCCACCGGGACAGGCTACCGTAGAAGCACAGATACGCAGTATTTT
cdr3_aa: CASREPTGTGYRRSTDTQYF

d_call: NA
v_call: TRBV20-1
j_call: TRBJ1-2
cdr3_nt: TGCAGTGCTAGAGCGGCGACAGTCTACACCTTC
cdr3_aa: CSARAATVYTF

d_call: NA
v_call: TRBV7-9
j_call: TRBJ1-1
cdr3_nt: TGTGCCAGCAGCTTAGGTGGATGGCAGGAAGCTTTCTTT
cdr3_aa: CASSLGGWQEAFF

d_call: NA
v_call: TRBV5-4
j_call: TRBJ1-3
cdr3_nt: TGTGCCAGCAGCTTGGGGGGAAGCTCTGGAAACACCATATATTTT
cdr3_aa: CASSLGGSSGNTIYF

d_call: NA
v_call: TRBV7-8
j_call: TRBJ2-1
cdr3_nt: TGTGCCAGCAGCTTAGATCTGACCAAGTGGTTCTTC
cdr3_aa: CASSLDLTKWFF

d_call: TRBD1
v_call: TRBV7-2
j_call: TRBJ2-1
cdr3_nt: TGTGCCAGCAGCCGACAGGGGTACAATGAGCAGTTCTTC
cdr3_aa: CASSRQGYNEQFF

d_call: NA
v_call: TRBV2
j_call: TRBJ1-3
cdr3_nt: TGTGCCAGCAAAAGCGGACAGAACTCTGGAAACACCATATATTTT
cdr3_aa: CASKSGQNSGNTIYF

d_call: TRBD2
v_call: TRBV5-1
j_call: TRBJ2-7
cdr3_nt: TGCGCCAGCAGCGCAAGACTAGCGGGTAAATACTCCTACGAGCAGTACTTC
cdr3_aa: CASSARLAGKYSYEQYF

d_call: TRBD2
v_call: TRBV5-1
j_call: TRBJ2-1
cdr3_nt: TGCGCCAGCAGCGGTAGCGGGAGAGGCCATGAGCAGTTCTTC
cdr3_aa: CASSGSGRGHEQFF

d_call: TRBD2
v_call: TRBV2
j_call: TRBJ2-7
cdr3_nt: TGTGCCAGCAGTGAATCTAGCGGGAGCTCCTACGAGCAGTACTTC
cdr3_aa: CASSESSGSSYEQYF

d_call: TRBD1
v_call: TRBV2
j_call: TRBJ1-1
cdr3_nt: TGTGCCAGCAGTGTGTCAGGGACAGACACTGAAGCTTTCTTT
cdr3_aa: CASSVSGTDTEAFF

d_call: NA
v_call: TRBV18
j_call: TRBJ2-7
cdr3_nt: TGTGCCAGCTCACCACAAGCCTCCTACGAGCAGTACTTC
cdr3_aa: CASSPQASYEQYF

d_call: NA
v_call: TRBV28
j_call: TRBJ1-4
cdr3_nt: TGTGCCAGCACCGTGGGGCTGTCGACTAATGAAAAACTGTTTTTT
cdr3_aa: CASTVGLSTNEKLFF

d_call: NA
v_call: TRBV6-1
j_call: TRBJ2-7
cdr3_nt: TGTGCCAGCAGTGGACAGCTAGACTACGAGCAGTACTTC
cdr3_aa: CASSGQLDYEQYF

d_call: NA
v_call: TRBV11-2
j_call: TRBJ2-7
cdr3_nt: TGTGCCAGCAGCCCCTTCGCTGAGCAGTACTTC
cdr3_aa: CASSPFAEQYF

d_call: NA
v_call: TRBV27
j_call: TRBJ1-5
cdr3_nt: TGTGCCAGCAGTTTAAAACCCATAGGGCCCGCAGGTAGCAATCAGCCCCAGCATTTT
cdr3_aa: CASSLKPIGPAGSNQPQHF